The 31 T cell receptor beta chains below come from one sample, sequenced in a study of radiotherapy plus CTLA-4 blockade in lung cancer. Only in-frame clones appear in the TCRdb table, and some are missing; sequencing was by immunoSEQ multiplex PCR. The sample has more than 80,000 clones; more than 75% are singletons. The material was peripheral blood, obtained from a patient treated with radiotherapy plus ipilimumab. The receptors shown here come from a human donor with non-small cell lung cancer that progressed on radiotherapy plus ipilimumab. Some clones in this sample may be carry-over from other donors' samples.

In the case of this clone: The junction differs from germline at one of its ends, possibly a read error. The genes are TRBV10-3 and TRBJ2-7; 15 nucleotides match TRBD2. This CDR3 spans 18 amino acids. Germline V gene data show CDR1 as ENHRY and CDR2 as SYGVKD. The CDR3 nucleotides are TGTGCCATCAGCCCCCGGGGGACTAGCGGGGGGTCCCCCTACGAGCGGTACTTC. Amino acid sequence: CAISPRGTSGGSPYERYF.

Only one count was recorded for this clone. The chain joins TRBV7-3 to TRBJ1-1; no clear D. This CDR3 has 13 amino acids. CDR1 and CDR2 (germline): SGHTA, FQGTGA. The V and J ends lost 5 bases and 0 bases respectively, with 7 bases between them. This CDR3 reads CASSPTVNTEAFF. The DNA of the CDR3 is TGTGCCAGCAGCCCCACAGTGAACACTGAAGCTTTCTTT. The full variable domain, in which reference TRBV7-3 and TRBJ1-1 provide the parts outside the CDR3, is GAGVSQTPSNKVTEKGKYVELRCDPISGHTALYWYRQSLGQGPEFLIYFQGTGAADDSGLPNDRFFAVRPEGSVSTLKIQRTERGDSAVYLCASSPTVNTEAFFGQGTRLTVV.

This clone was recorded a few times. The chain employs TRBV4-2 and TRBJ2-1, with D perhaps being TRBD1 or TRBD2 (5 bases each). Germline V gene sequence: CDR1 LGHNA, CDR2 YNFKEQ. The CDR3 length is 14 residues. The V gene lost 1 base and the J gene lost 9 bases, with 13 bases spanning the gap. CDR3 sequence reads: CASSQGGLRSEQFF. The CDR3, as DNA: TGTGCCAGCAGCCAAGGGGGGTTAAGGAGTGAGCAGTTCTTC.

The chain joins TRBV11-3 to TRBJ2-3; D is possibly TRBD1 or TRBD2 (5 bases each). The germline CDR1 and CDR2 sequences are SGHNT and YENEEA. The CDR3 is made up of 16 amino acids. V was shortened by 4 bases and J by 0 bases, with 14 bases between the two germline ends. This chain's CDR3 is CASSSTRGLSTDTQYF. CDR3 nucleotides: TGTGCCAGCAGCTCCACCCGGGGCTTAAGCACAGATACGCAGTATTTT.

The CDR3 DNA follows: TGCGCCAGCAGCTTGGAAGGTCTACCCATTTCACCCCTCCACTTT. The encoded protein is CASSLEGLPISPLHF. The chain is built from TRBV5-1 and TRBJ1-6; D not certain. Per the germline V gene, CDR1 is SGHRS and CDR2 is YFSETQ. CDR3 length: 15 residues. Trimming took 0 bases from V and 9 from J, leaving 13 bases between them.

DNA for the CDR3: TGTGCCAGCAGCTTAAGAAGCGCAGTCAAAACCTGGTACTTC. It codes for CASSLRSAVKTWYF. J is TRBJ2-7 and V is TRBV11-2; D unclear. The CDR3 sequence is 14 residues long. CDR1 is SGHAT and CDR2 is FQNNGV in the germline V gene. The V gene lost 2 bases and the J gene lost 12 bases, with 20 bases spanning the gap.

This clone was found once. The chain employs TRBV19 and TRBJ2-3; D possibly corresponds to TRBD2 (5 bases). Per germline, CDR1 LNHDA and CDR2 SQIVND (reference sequence). This CDR3 region has 13 residues. The V end was cut by 4 bases, the J end by 8 bases, with 13 bases between. This CDR3 is CASSTGLPGTQYF. The CDR3 region has the DNA TGTGCCAGTAGTACCGGACTGCCCGGTACGCAGTATTTT.

The chain combines TRBV7-2 with TRBJ1-5; D is undetermined. The CDR3 loop spans 15 amino acids. The germline V gene encodes CDR1 SGHTA and CDR2 FQGNSA. V lost 2 bases and J 5 bases, leaving 13 bases between the germline ends. CDR3 amino acids: CASSLWLGRDQPQHF. The CDR3, as DNA: TGTGCCAGCAGCTTATGGTTGGGTCGTGATCAGCCCCAGCATTTT.

The gene calls are TRBV13 and TRBJ1-1; D is ambiguous. V was clipped by 4 bases and J by 2 bases, with 14 bases between them. CDR1 and CDR2 from the germline V gene are PRHDT and FYEKMQ (reference sequence). CDR3 length: 15 residues. The CDR3, as DNA: TGTGCCAGCAGCTCCCCCGGGATAACAAACACTGAAGCTTTCTTT. Translation: CASSSPGITNTEAFF.

The chain has TRBV5-1 and TRBJ1-5; D gene ambiguous. The CDR3 runs 15 residues. Germline values: CDR1 SGHRS, CDR2 YFSETQ. Trimming took off 5 bases at V and 5 bases at J, with 17 bases between the two ends. In nucleotides, the CDR3 is TGCGCCAGCAGGCCCGAAACCCATTCGGATCAGCCCCAGCATTTT. This encodes CASRPETHSDQPQHF.

In DNA, the CDR3 is TGCGCCAGCAGCTGGGGCATAGGACAGCAATTCACCCTCCACTTT. Its protein product is CASSWGIGQQFTLHF. V is TRBV5-1 and J is TRBJ1-6; tentative D call: TRBD1 (6 bases). Germline loops: CDR1 SGHRS, CDR2 YFSETQ. V was pared by 3 bases and J by 14 bases, with 21 bases between. This CDR3 contains 15 residues.

J is TRBJ2-1 and V is TRBV14; D could derive from TRBD1 or TRBD2 (6 bases each). The CDR3 runs 15 residues. V lost 1 base and J lost 10, with 17 bases in between. Germline V gene sequence: CDR1 SGHDN, CDR2 FVKESK. The CDR3 coding sequence is TGTGCCAGCAGCCAAGTAGGGGGGCTGGTCGCCGAGCAGTTCTTC. Translating it yields CASSQVGGLVAEQFF.

The V call is TRBV27, the J call TRBJ2-2; D is unclear. Trimming took 4 bases from V and 4 from J, leaving 4 bases between them. Germline V gives CDR1 MNHEY, CDR2 SMNVEV (reference sequence). CDR3 length: 12 residues. This CDR3 reads CASSSSTGELFF. CDR3 bases: TGTGCCAGCAGTTCCTCCACCGGGGAGCTGTTTTTT.

This clone was counted a few times. This chain uses TRBV7-2 with TRBJ2-1; D may be TRBD2 (6 bases). The ends were cut back, 5 bases at V and 4 bases at J, with 18 bases in the middle. The germline V gene has CDR1 SGHTA and CDR2 FQGNSA. The CDR3 length is 16 residues. CDR3 bases: TGTGCCAGCAGCCGAGCTAGCGCGTTGATGTACAATGAGCAGTTCTTC. This encodes CASSRASALMYNEQFF.

The chain joins TRBV6-1 to TRBJ2-3, with 13 nucleotides matching TRBD2. CDR3 length equals 15 residues. Trimming took 8 bases from V and 2 from J; bases not matched to a gene: 4. Germline V CDR1 and CDR2: MNHNS, SASEGT. The CDR3 coding sequence is TGTGCCAGCGGAGGACTAGCGGGGGTCACAGATACGCAGTATTTT. Its translation is CASGGLAGVTDTQYF.

J is TRBJ2-1 and V is TRBV5-1; TRBD2 matches at 12 bases. With 3 bases clipped from V and 7 bases from J, the junction kept 5 bases outside the gene matches. The CDR3 consists of 15 residues. CDR1 and CDR2 (germline): SGHRS, YFSETQ. CDR3 protein: CASSSGLAGMNEQFF. Here the CDR3 DNA reads TGCGCCAGCAGCTCCGGACTAGCGGGGATGAATGAGCAGTTCTTC.

The V and J genes are TRBV5-4 and TRBJ2-7; D possibly matches TRBD1 or TRBD2 (7 bases each). The CDR3 is made up of 16 amino acids. Germline CDR1 is SGHNT and CDR2 is YYREEE (reference sequence). The V end lost 0 bases, the J end lost 1 base, and 14 bases lay between the germline ends. The CDR3: CASSLVAGGGSYEQYF. In nucleotides, the CDR3 is TGTGCCAGCAGCTTGGTGGCAGGGGGAGGGTCCTACGAGCAGTACTTC. The full variable domain, rest sourced from reference TRBV5-4 and TRBJ2-7, is ETGVTQSPTHLIKTRGQQVTLRCSSQSGHNTVSWYQQALGQGPQFIFQYYREEENGRGNFPPRFSGLQFPNYSSELNVNALELDDSALYLCASSLVAGGGSYEQYFGPGTRLTVT.

This chain uses TRBV7-9 with TRBJ2-1, with 9 bases aligning to TRBD2. The V gene's germline CDR1 is SEHNR and CDR2 FQNEAQ (reference sequence). The CDR3 loop spans 16 amino acids. The J segment lost 6 bases and the V segment lost 3 bases, leaving 9 bases of the junction unmatched. The CDR3 sequence is CASSLPGGGGVNEQFF. CDR3 bases: TGTGCCAGCAGCTTGCCCGGCGGCGGGGGGGTCAATGAGCAGTTCTTC.

This clone was picked up a small number of times. The chain is built from TRBV7-8 and TRBJ1-3, with a tentative D call TRBD1 (6 bases). The V end was cut by 3 bases, the J end by 0 bases, with 15 bases between. The CDR3 runs 17 residues. CDR1 and CDR2 from the germline V gene are SGHVS and FQNEAQ. CDR3 loop: CASSFSRRTASGNTIYF. Written as DNA, the CDR3 is TGTGCCAGCAGCTTCTCTAGAAGGACAGCCTCTGGAAACACCATATATTTT.

This clone showed up just a few times. This rearrangement joins TRBV9 to TRBJ1-2, with D possibly being TRBD1 (6 bases). Trimming stripped 4 bases from V and 2 bases from J, with 9 bases between. Germline lookup yields CDR1 SGDLS and CDR2 YYNGEE. This CDR3 has 13 residues. CDR3 region: CASSIDRNYGYTF. The CDR3 DNA follows: TGTGCCAGCAGCATCGACAGGAACTATGGCTACACCTTC.

The V gene is TRBV6-5, the J gene TRBJ1-1; D perhaps matches TRBD1 (5 bases). There are 13 residues in the CDR3. The germline V and J ends were trimmed by 7 bases and 6 bases, with 15 bases remaining between them. Germline CDR1 MNHEY, CDR2 SVGAGI. This CDR3 is CASTLGGIAEAFF. The CDR3 DNA reads TGTGCCAGCACCCTGGGGGGGATCGCTGAAGCTTTCTTT.

The count of this clone is one. The chain recombines TRBV7-2 with TRBJ2-5; TRBD2 matches at 8 bases. Trimming took 5 bases from V and 0 from J; bases not matched to a gene: 2. CDR1 SGHTA and CDR2 FQGNSA come from the germline V gene. The CDR3 consists of 14 residues. In DNA form, the CDR3 reads TGTGCCAGCAGCCGGGGGGGAAACCAAGAGACCCAGTACTTC. Residues: CASSRGGNQETQYF. The variable domain in full, with the rest retrieved from reference TRBV7-2 and TRBJ2-5, is GAGVSQSPSNKVTEKGKDVELRCDPISGHTALYWYRQSLGQGLEFLIYFQGNSAPDKSGLPSDRFSAERTGGSVSTLTIQRTQQEDSAVYLCASSRGGNQETQYFGPGTRLLVL.

The J gene is TRBJ2-1, the V gene TRBV29-1; TRBD1 matches at 7 bases. Germline CDR1 is SQVTM and CDR2 is ANQGSEA. There are 16 residues in the CDR3. V gave up 4 bases and J gave up 0 bases; unmatched junction bases: 9. The CDR3 nucleotides read TGCAGCGTTGGGACCCTGCAGGGGGTCTCCTACAATGAGCAGTTCTTC. Its translation is CSVGTLQGVSYNEQFF.

The chain carries TRBV9 and TRBJ2-1, with TRBD2 matching over 7 bases. CDR3 size: 16 residues. The J segment lost 6 bases and the V segment lost 0 bases, leaving 9 bases of the junction unmatched. The germline CDR1 and CDR2 sequences are SGDLS and YYNGEE. The CDR3: CASSVATAGVSNEQFF. Written as DNA, the CDR3 is TGTGCCAGCAGCGTAGCTACGGCGGGGGTGTCCAATGAGCAGTTCTTC.

This clone was seen only once. This chain connects TRBV7-3 to TRBJ1-1; D is ambiguous. The V gene's germline CDR1 is SGHTA and CDR2 FQGTGA. CDR3 length: 13 residues. Trimming took 3 bases from V and 5 from J, leaving 10 bases between them. In DNA form, the CDR3 reads TGTGCCAGCAGCTTGGGAGGAGAAACTGAAGCTTTCTTT. It specifies CASSLGGETEAFF.

The J gene is TRBJ1-1, the V gene TRBV18; D ambiguous. The CDR3 runs 15 residues. CDR1 KGHSH and CDR2 LQKENI come from the germline V gene. Trimming took 0 bases from V and 4 from J, leaving 12 bases between them. DNA of the CDR3: TGTGCCAGCTCACCACCGGTGATGGTAGGCACTGAAGCTTTCTTT. It encodes CASSPPVMVGTEAFF.

The chain combines TRBV6-5 with TRBJ2-3; D perhaps matches TRBD2 (6 bases). The length of the CDR3 is 16 residues. Germline CDR1 is MNHEY and CDR2 is SVGAGI. Trimming pared 0 bases from V and 1 base from J, leaving 11 bases between. CDR3 residues: CASSYSGGFGTDTQYF. The CDR3 DNA is TGTGCCAGCAGTTACTCGGGGGGATTCGGCACAGATACGCAGTATTTT.

The V gene is TRBV9, the J gene TRBJ2-5, with TRBD2 matching 13 bases. The CDR3 covers 15 residues. Germline CDR1 and CDR2: SGDLS and YYNGEE. Unmatched junction bases numbered 3, after V lost 4 bases and J lost 3 bases. CDR3 coding DNA: TGTGCCAGCAGCCCCGGGACTAGCGGGGAAGAGACCCAGTACTTC. Its translation is CASSPGTSGEETQYF.

The chain employs TRBV19 and TRBJ1-4; weak D call: TRBD1 (6 bases). The CDR3 contains 16 residues. The germline V gene has CDR1 LNHDA and CDR2 SQIVND (reference sequence). V gave up 3 bases and J gave up 0 bases, with 11 bases separating them. In DNA, the CDR3 is TGTGCCAGTAGTATCGGGACACCTGCAACTAATGAAAAACTGTTTTTT. Protein sequence: CASSIGTPATNEKLFF.

This chain uses TRBV7-6 with TRBJ2-7, with TRBD1 matching 7 bases. CDR1 is SGHVS and CDR2 is FNYEAQ in the germline V gene. Germline trimming cut 3 bases from V and 5 bases from J; bases unmatched to any gene: 4. The CDR3 loop spans 13 amino acids. In nucleotides, the CDR3 is TGTGCCAGCAGCTTCACCGACAGGGACGAGCAGTACTTC. Protein product: CASSFTDRDEQYF. The full variable domain, rest sourced from reference TRBV7-6 and TRBJ2-7, is GAGVSQSPRYKVTKRGQDVALRCDPISGHVSLYWYRQALGQGPEFLTYFNYEAQQDKSGLPNDRFSAERPEGSISTLTIQRTEQRDSAMYRCASSFTDRDEQYFGPGTRLTVT.

V is TRBV23-1 and J is TRBJ1-1, with 8 nucleotides matching TRBD1. TRBV23-1 is marked as an open reading frame, function uncertain. The V and J ends lost 2 bases and 4 bases, in that order; junction bases with no gene match: 3. This CDR3 is built from 14 residues. The CDR3 spells CASSQGQGPTEAFF. DNA of the CDR3: TGCGCCAGCAGTCAAGGACAGGGCCCCACTGAAGCTTTCTTT.